These 6 T cell receptor beta chains originate from one sample sequenced in a study of T-cell reconstitution after alpha-beta-depleted transplantation in children. During its preparation, the TCRbeta library received unique molecular identifiers. MiXCR was run by TCRdb on the PCR reads, yielding one entry per CDR3 protein. The sample yields about 610,000 distinct CDR3 sequences, over 9.5% seen once. The starting material was PBMCs from the stem cell graft donor, obtained from the stem cell graft. The source of these receptors is a human donor who donated a stem cell graft to a child with acute myeloid leukemia.

A few counts support this clonotype. The V call is TRBV5-1, the J call TRBJ2-1, with TRBD1 identical over 10 bases. V gave up 4 bases and J gave up 9 bases; unmatched junction bases: 10. This CDR3 is built from 15 residues. CDR1 is SGHRS and CDR2 is YFSETQ in the germline V gene. CDR3 in DNA: TGCGCCAGCAGCCGGGGGACAGGGGTTTTGAGTGAGCAGTTCTTC. This gives the protein CASSRGTGVLSEQFF.

This clonotype has just a few counts. At one boundary the junction diverges from the germline segment, which might be a read error. The genes are TRBV29-1 and TRBJ2-1; tentative D call: TRBD2 (5 bases). This CDR3 comprises 12 residues. The germline V gene encodes CDR1 SQVTM and CDR2 ANQGSEA. The CDR3 region is CSVEEGLAGRVF. As DNA, the CDR3 is TGCAGCGTTGAAGAAGGGCTAGCTGGTCGCGTCTTC.

This clonotype was seen a single time. The V gene is TRBV6-5, the J gene TRBJ1-5; TRBD1 matches at 10 bases. Germline assignment: CDR1 MNHEY and CDR2 SVGAGI. There are 16 residues in the CDR3. Trimming cost V 0 bases and J 6 bases; bases outside gene matches: 5. This CDR3 reads CASSYSPGQGFQPQHF. CDR3 bases: TGTGCCAGCAGTTACTCGCCGGGACAGGGGTTTCAGCCCCAGCATTTT.

This clonotype occurred many times. The chain couples TRBV20-1 to TRBJ1-1; D unresolved. Germline CDR1 and CDR2: DFQATT and SNEGSKA (reference sequence). Trimming took off 4 bases at V and 4 bases at J, with 16 bases between the two ends. This CDR3 comprises 14 residues. The CDR3 sequence is CSANPDTSGTEAFF. CDR3 coding DNA: TGCAGTGCTAACCCAGACACTTCAGGCACTGAAGCTTTCTTT.

This clonotype was seen only a few times. The genes are TRBV9 and TRBJ2-5; no clear D gene. Germline CDR1 and CDR2: SGDLS and YYNGEE. Between the trimmed V and J ends, which lost 7 bases and 5 bases, there was a span of 21 bases. This CDR3 has 15 amino acids. CDR3 region: CASGCARSPKETQYF. CDR3 DNA sequence: TGTGCCAGCGGGTGCGCCAGAAGCCCCAAGGAGACCCAGTACTTC.

The chain couples TRBV5-1 to TRBJ2-1, with 14 bases fitting TRBD2. Losses at the gene ends were 4 bases for V and 7 bases for J; bases not matched to a gene: 10. The V gene's germline CDR1 is SGHRS and CDR2 YFSETQ. The CDR3 has 17 amino acids. CDR3 protein: CASSPMGTSGSKNEQFF. Here the CDR3 DNA reads TGCGCCAGCAGCCCCATGGGGACTAGCGGGAGCAAAAATGAGCAGTTCTTC.